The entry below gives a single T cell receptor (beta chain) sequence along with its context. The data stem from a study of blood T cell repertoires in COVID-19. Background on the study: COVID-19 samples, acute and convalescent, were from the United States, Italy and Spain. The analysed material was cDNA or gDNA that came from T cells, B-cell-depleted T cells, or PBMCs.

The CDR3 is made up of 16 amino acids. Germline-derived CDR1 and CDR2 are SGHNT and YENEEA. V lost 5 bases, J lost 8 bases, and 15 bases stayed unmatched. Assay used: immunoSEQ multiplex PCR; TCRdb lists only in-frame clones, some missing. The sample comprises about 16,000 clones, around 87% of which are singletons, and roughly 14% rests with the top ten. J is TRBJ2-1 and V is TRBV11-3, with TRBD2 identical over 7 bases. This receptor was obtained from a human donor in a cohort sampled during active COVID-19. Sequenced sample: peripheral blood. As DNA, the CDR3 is TGTGCCAGCAGCGCCGGGACTATCCCTGAGGGCTATGAGCAGTTCTTC. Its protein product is CASSAGTIPEGYEQFF.